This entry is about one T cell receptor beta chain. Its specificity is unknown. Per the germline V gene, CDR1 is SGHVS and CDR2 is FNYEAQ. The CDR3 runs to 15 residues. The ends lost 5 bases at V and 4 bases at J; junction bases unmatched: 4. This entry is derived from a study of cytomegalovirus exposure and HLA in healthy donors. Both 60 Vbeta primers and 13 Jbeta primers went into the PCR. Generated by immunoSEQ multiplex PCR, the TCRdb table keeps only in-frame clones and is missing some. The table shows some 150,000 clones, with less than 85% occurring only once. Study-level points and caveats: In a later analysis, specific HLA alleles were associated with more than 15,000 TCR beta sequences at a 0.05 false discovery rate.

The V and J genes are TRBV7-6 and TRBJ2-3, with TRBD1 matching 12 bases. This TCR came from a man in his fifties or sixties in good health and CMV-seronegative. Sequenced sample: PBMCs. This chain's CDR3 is CASSPGTGGPDTQYF. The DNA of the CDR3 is TGTGCCAGCAGCCCTGGGACAGGGGGCCCAGATACGCAGTATTTT.